This section outlines one TCR beta chain sequence together with its context. Its target is not known. The sample originates from a study of T cell clonotyping in hematopoietic cell transplantation. Study-wide points: Without cell sorting, CD4 versus CD8 contributions remain unresolved. Broader posttransplant TCR repertoire diversity was predicted by graft donor and pretransplant recipient Inverse Simpson Index values. At the given depth, recipient repertoires were over 95% de novo clonotypes. Pathologically expanded recipient clonotypes increased progressively from day 30 to day 180 as diversity fell.

Assay: immunoSEQ multiplex PCR; the TCRdb copy retains only in-frame clones and omits some. This sample yields 15,000 to 20,000 clones, of which about two thirds are seen a single time; around 9.9% belongs to the top ten. This receptor was taken from a woman aged 55-75 years in good health. Some clones in this sample may be carry-over from other donors' samples. Sequenced input: peripheral blood mononuclear cells.

CDR3 sequence reads: CAWGTGGRQPQHF. The DNA for the CDR3 is TGTGCCTGGGGGACAGGGGGCAGGCAGCCCCAGCATTTT. J is TRBJ1-5 and V is TRBV30; 12 bases are a match to TRBD1. The CDR3 covers 13 residues. Germline CDR1 GTSNPN, CDR2 SVGIG (reference sequence). The trim removed 5 bases at V and 7 bases at J, leaving 3 bases unmatched.